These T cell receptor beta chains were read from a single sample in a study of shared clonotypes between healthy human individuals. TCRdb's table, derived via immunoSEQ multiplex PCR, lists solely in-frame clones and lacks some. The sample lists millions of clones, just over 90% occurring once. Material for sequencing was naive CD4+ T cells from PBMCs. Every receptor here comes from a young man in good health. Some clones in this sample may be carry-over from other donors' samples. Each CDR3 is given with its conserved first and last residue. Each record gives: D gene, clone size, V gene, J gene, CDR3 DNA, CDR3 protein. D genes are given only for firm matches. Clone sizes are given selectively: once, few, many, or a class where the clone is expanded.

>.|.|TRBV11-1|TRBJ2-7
TGTGCCAGCAGCTTCCACGGGGGGCCTGTCTACGAGCAGTACTTC
CASSFHGGPVYEQYF
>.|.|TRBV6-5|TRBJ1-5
TGTGCCAGCAGTTACTCAAGGGGGAATCAGCCCCAGCATTTT
CASSYSRGNQPQHF
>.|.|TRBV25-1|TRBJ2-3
TGTGCCAGCAGTCAGCGGAGGAACACAGATACGCAGTATTTT
CASSQRRNTDTQYF
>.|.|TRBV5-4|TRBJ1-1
TGTGCCAGCAGGCCGCCCGGGACAAAGAACACTGAAGCTTTCTTT
CASRPPGTKNTEAFF
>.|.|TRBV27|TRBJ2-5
TGTGCCAGCAGACGGCGGAGGGGAGAGACCCAGTACTTC
CASRRRRGETQYF
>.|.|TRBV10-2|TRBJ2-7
TGCGCCAGCAGACCAGGGATCCACGAGCAGTACTTC
CASRPGIHEQYF
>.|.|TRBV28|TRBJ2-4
TGTGCCAGCAGCCCAGGGGATTTGAAAGCCAAAAACATTCAGTACTTC
CASSPGDLKAKNIQYF
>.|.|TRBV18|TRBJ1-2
TGTGCCAGCTCCCATCAAGGGGGTAGAGGCTACACCTTC
CASSHQGGRGYTF
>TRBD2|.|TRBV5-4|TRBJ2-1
TGTGCCAGCAGCTTGGCCTTACTAGCGGGAGTGGGGCGCAATGAGCAGTTCTTC
CASSLALLAGVGRNEQFF
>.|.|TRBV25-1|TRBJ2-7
TGTGCCAGCAGTGTTGCTGGGTCCACCTACGAGCAGTACTTC
CASSVAGSTYEQYF
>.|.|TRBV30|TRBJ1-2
TGTGCCTGGAGTAGGTGGACAGCGGGCGGCTACACCTTC
CAWSRWTAGGYTF
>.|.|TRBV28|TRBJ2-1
TGTGCCAGCAGTTTTGGGCTTTTCCGCGGAAATGAGCAGTTCTTC
CASSFGLFRGNEQFF
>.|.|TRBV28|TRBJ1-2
TGTGCCAGCAGTTTACCAGGCTCGTACTATGGCTACACCTTC
CASSLPGSYYGYTF
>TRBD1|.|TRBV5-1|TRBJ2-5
TGCGCCAGCAGCTTGGGACAGGGGGCAGAGACCCAGTACTTC
CASSLGQGAETQYF
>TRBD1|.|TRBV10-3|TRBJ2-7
TGTGCCATCAGCCCGGGACAGGGTTACGAGCAGTACTTC
CAISPGQGYEQYF
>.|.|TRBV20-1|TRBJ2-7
TGCAGTGCTAGTCAAGGGGACGAGCAGTACTTC
CSASQGDEQYF
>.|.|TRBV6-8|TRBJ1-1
TGTGCCAGCAGTTACTCGTCAGGCCTCACCAACACTGAAGCTTTCTTT
CASSYSSGLTNTEAFF
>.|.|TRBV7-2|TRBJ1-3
TGTGCCAGCAGCTTTGAAAGCCCCTCTGTTTTTGTTGGAAACACCATATATTTT
CASSFESPSVFVGNTIYF
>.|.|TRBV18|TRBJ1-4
TGTGCCAGCTCACCTCTCGAGCACCCTGCAACTAATGAAAAACTGTTTTTT
CASSPLEHPATNEKLFF
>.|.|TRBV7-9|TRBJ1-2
TGTGCCAGCAGCTTAGGTATCAGCTCCTATGGCTACACCTTC
CASSLGISSYGYTF
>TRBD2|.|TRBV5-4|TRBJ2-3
TGTGCCAGCAGCTTTAGCGGGAGTGTTACAGATACGCAGTATTTT
CASSFSGSVTDTQYF
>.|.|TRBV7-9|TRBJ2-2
TGTGCCAGCCGGCTAGACAGAAACACCGGGGAGCTGTTTTTT
CASRLDRNTGELFF
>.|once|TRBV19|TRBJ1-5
TGTGCCAGTAGTATATCCGGCTATAGCAATCAGCCCCAGCATTTT
CASSISGYSNQPQHF
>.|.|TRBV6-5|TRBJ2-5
TGTGCCAGCAGTTACGGGGGCCAAGAGACCCAGTACTTC
CASSYGGQETQYF
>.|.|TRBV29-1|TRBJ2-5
TGCAGCGTTGAGGGGCCGAGACAAGAGACCCAGTACTTC
CSVEGPRQETQYF
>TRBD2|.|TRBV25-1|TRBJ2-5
TGTGCCAGCAGTGGATGGACTAGCTCGGAGACCCAGTACTTC
CASSGWTSSETQYF
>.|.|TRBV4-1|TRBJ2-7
TGCGCCAGCAGAAAACAGCTGATCTCCTACGAGCAGTACTTC
CASRKQLISYEQYF
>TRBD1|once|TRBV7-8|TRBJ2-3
TGTGCCAGCAGCGTATTTACAGGGGAAGCAGATACGCAGTATTTT
CASSVFTGEADTQYF
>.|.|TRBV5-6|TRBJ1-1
TGTGCCAGCAGCCCGCCCGGGCTACTGAACACTGAAGCTTTCTTT
CASSPPGLLNTEAFF
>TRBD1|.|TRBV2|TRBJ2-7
TGTGCCAGCAGTGACCAGGGACAGGGGTACGAGCAGTACTTC
CASSDQGQGYEQYF
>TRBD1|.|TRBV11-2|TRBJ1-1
TGTGCCAGCAGCTCAAAACACCCAGGGGGCGGGCGAAGGACTGAAGCTTTCTTT
CASSSKHPGGGRRTEAFF
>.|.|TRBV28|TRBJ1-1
TGTGCCAGCGTCCCATTGGGGACGAGCACTGAAGCTTTCTTT
CASVPLGTSTEAFF
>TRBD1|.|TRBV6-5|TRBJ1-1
TGTGCCAGCAGTTACTCGGGCCAGGGGGGAACTGAAGCTTTCTTT
CASSYSGQGGTEAFF
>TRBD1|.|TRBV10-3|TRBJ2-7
TGTGCCATCATGGGGACAGGAACCTACGAGCAGTACTTC
CAIMGTGTYEQYF
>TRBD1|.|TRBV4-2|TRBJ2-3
TGTGCCAGCAGCCAAGGATCAGGGACAGTCACAGATACGCAGTATTTT
CASSQGSGTVTDTQYF
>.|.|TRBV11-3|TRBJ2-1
TGTGCCAGCAGTTCTTTGGGTGAGCAGTTCTTC
CASSSLGEQFF
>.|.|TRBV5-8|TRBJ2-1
TGTGCCAGCAGCTTGGGGCCCCTCTCCTACAATGAGCAGTTCTTC
CASSLGPLSYNEQFF
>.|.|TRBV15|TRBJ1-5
TGTGCCACCAGCAGAGGTGGTCAGCCCCAGCATTTT
CATSRGGQPQHF
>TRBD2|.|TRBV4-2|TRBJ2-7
TGTGCCAGCAGCCAAACCGAACTAGCGGGCCTCTCCTACGAGCAGTACTTC
CASSQTELAGLSYEQYF
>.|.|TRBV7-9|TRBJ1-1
TGTGCCAGCAGCTTACTGATTCTGGCTGAAGCTTTCTTT
CASSLLILAEAFF
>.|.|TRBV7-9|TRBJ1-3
TGTGCCAGCAGGCAAGACGGTCCTCCCTACTCTGGAAACACCATATATTTT
CASRQDGPPYSGNTIYF
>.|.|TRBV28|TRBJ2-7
TGTGCCAGCAGTACACGGCCTCTCGGCGCCCTCGAGCAGTACTTC
CASSTRPLGALEQYF
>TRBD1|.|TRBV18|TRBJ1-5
TGTGCCAGCTCAGGGGACAGCCGCAATCAGCCCCAGCATTTT
CASSGDSRNQPQHF
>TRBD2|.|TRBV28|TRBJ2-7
TGTGCCAGCAGCTCCCTCGGGGGGGAGGCAATTGGCGAGCAGTACTTC
CASSSLGGEAIGEQYF
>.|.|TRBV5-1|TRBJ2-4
TGCGCCAGCAGCTTGAATAGCCAGACCAAAAACATTCAGTACTTC
CASSLNSQTKNIQYF
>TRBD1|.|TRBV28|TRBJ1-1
TGTGCCAGCAGTAGACCCCAGGGGGCTGGACGGGAAGCTTTCTTT
CASSRPQGAGREAFF
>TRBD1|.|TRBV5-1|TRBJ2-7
TGCGCCAGCAGCTTTAGGACAGGGGGCCCCCCCTACGAGCAGTACTTC
CASSFRTGGPPYEQYF
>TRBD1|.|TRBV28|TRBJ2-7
TGTGCCAGCAGTTTAAGGACAGGGGACCTCTGGGAGCAGTACTTC
CASSLRTGDLWEQYF
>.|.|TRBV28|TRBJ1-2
TGTGCCAGCAGTTATGGAGGGGCTGGCTCTAACTATGGCTACACCTTC
CASSYGGAGSNYGYTF
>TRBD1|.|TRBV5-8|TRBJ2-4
TGTGCCAGCAGCTGGACAGGGGGGCCTTCCAACATTCAGTACTTC
CASSWTGGPSNIQYF
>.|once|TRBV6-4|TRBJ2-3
TGTGCCAGCAGTGACTCGTCCAGGGGCACAGATACGCAGTATTTT
CASSDSSRGTDTQYF
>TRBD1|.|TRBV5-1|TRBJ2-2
TGCGCCAGCAGCTGGGGGACAGCTCCCACCGGGGAGCTGTTTTTT
CASSWGTAPTGELFF